This note documents a single TCR beta chain sequence. Primers included in the PCR were 60 Vbeta and 13 Jbeta primers. Assay used: immunoSEQ multiplex PCR; TCRdb lists only in-frame clones, some missing. The sample carries approximately 51,000 clones, around 81% recorded once. This record belongs to a study of cytomegalovirus exposure and HLA in healthy donors. The CDR3 length is 12 residues. V was trimmed by 4 bases and J by 6 bases, leaving 10 bases between them. CDR1 is SGHRS and CDR2 is YFSETQ in the germline V gene. The material sequenced was PBMCs. The clonotype comes from a boy between 5 and 17 years old in good health and CMV-seropositive. The V call is TRBV5-1, the J call TRBJ1-1; D is possibly TRBD1 (6 bases). The CDR3: CASSTAGAEAFF. The CDR3 bases are TGCGCCAGCAGCACAGCAGGGGCTGAAGCTTTCTTT. Based on the CDR3 plus reference TRBV5-1 and TRBJ1-1, the full variable domain is KAGVTQTPRYLIKTRGQQVTLSCSPISGHRSVSWYQQTPGQGLQFLFEYFSETQRNKGNFPGRFSGRQFSNSRSEMNVSTLELGDSALYLCASSTAGAEAFFGQGTRLTVV.